This TCR beta chain was obtained from a study of T cell responses to AZD1222 COVID-19 vaccine. Overall study results and limits: Among vaccine-associated CD4 TCRs, coverage spanned spike, with dominance at 160-218 and 743-854. Clonal diversity may have been underestimated in mostly white British donors.

TCRdb keeps only in-frame clones here, not all; method: immunoSEQ multiplex PCR. Among more than 150,000 clones listed, 90% were seen once. As to this clone: Its target is unknown.

Germline V gene lookup returns CDR1 MRHNA and CDR2 SNTAGT. The CDR3 contains 10 residues. V lost 6 bases and J 3 bases, leaving 2 bases between the germline ends. This TCR was recovered from an adult in good health. The V gene is TRBV6-4, the J gene TRBJ1-2; no reliable D call. The specimen comprised peripheral blood, sampled on day 0 of AZD1222 vaccination. The chain's CDR3 is CASRHYGYTF. The DNA of the CDR3 is TGTGCCAGCAGGCACTATGGCTACACCTTC.